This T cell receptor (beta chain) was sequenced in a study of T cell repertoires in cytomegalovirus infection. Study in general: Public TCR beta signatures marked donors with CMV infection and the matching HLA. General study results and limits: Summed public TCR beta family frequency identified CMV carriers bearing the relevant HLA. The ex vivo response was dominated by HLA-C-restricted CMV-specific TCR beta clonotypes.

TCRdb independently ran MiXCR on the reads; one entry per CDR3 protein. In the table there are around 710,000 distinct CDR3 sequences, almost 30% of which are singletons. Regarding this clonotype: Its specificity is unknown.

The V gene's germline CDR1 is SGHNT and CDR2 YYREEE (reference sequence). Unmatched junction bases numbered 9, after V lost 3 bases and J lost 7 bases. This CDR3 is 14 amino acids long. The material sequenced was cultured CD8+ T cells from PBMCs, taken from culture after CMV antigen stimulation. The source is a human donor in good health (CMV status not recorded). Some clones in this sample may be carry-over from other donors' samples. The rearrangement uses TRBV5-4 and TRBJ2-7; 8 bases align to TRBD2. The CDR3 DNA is TGTGCCAGCAGCTCTAACGGGGGGGTAGAAGAGCAGTACGTC. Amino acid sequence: CASSSNGGVEEQYV.